A single sample gave rise to the 24 T cell receptor beta chains below, sequenced in a study of cytomegalovirus exposure and HLA in healthy donors. This PCR relied on a set of 60 Vbeta primers and 13 Jbeta primers. Profiling relied on immunoSEQ multiplex PCR, and the TCRdb table lists in-frame clones only, not all of them. This table has about 150,000 clones, more than 70% appearing once. Material: PBMCs. These receptor sequences come from a male donor in good health and CMV-seronegative.

This clone was observed a single time. The V and J genes are TRBV11-2 and TRBJ2-5; D might be TRBD1 (5 bases). The V and J ends lost 5 bases and 5 bases respectively, with 12 bases between them. CDR1 is SGHAT, CDR2 FQNNGV, per germline. CDR3 size: 13 residues. The CDR3 reads CASSARVTETQYF. In DNA form, the CDR3 reads TGTGCCAGCAGCGCCAGGGTGACTGAGACCCAGTACTTC. The entire variable domain, with the rest obtained from reference TRBV11-2 and TRBJ2-5, is as follows: EAGVAQSPRYKIIEKRQSVAFWCNPISGHATLYWYQQILGQGPKLLIQFQNNGVVDDSQLPKDRFSAERLKGVDSTLKIQPAKLEDSAVYLCASSARVTETQYFGPGTRLLVL.

V is TRBV7-9 and J is TRBJ2-1; tentatively, D is TRBD1 (6 bases). The CDR3 has 16 amino acids. With 3 bases removed from V and 6 bases from J, the gap between germline ends came to 18 bases. Germline assignment: CDR1 SEHNR and CDR2 FQNEAQ (reference sequence). The CDR3, as DNA: TGTGCCAGCAGCTTTCAGGGGTTGAAGCTGTTCAATGAGCAGTTCTTC. Its protein product is CASSFQGLKLFNEQFF.

This rearrangement joins TRBV28 to TRBJ1-6, with a tentative D call TRBD1 (6 bases). This CDR3 comprises 17 residues. Per germline, CDR1 MDHEN and CDR2 SYDVKM. Deletions cut 3 bases from V and 0 bases from J, with 12 bases between. The chain's CDR3 is CASSFLTGSSYNSPLHF. The CDR3 nucleotides are TGTGCCAGCAGTTTTCTTACAGGGAGCTCCTATAATTCACCCCTCCACTTT.

This chain joins TRBV7-8 and TRBJ1-6; D gene unclear. CDR3 length: 15 amino acids. Germline CDR1 and CDR2: SGHVS and FQNEAQ. With 5 bases removed from V and 7 bases from J, the gap between germline ends came to 15 bases. In DNA, the CDR3 is TGTGCCAGCAGCCCTCGGGAGGCGCGGAATTCACCCCTCCACTTT. This translates into CASSPREARNSPLHF.

This chain joins TRBV28 and TRBJ2-7; the D gene is possibly TRBD1 (5 bases). Trimming pared 5 bases from V and 2 bases from J, leaving 10 bases between. This CDR3 contains 13 residues. The germline gives CDR1 MDHEN, CDR2 SYDVKM. The DNA of the CDR3 is TGTGCCAGCAGTCAACAGGTCACCTACGAGCAGTACTTC. It specifies CASSQQVTYEQYF.

The chain has TRBV27 and TRBJ2-1, with TRBD2 identical over 10 bases. CDR3 length: 15 residues. The V segment lost 2 bases and the J segment 10 bases; nucleotides outside the gene matches: 8. The germline CDR1 and CDR2 sequences are MNHEY and SMNVEV (reference sequence). As DNA, the CDR3 is TGTGCCAGCAGTTTACTAGCGGGAGTTGGGGGGGAGCAGTTCTTC. As protein: CASSLLAGVGGEQFF.

This clone was seen only once. The chain recombines TRBV27 with TRBJ2-3; 7 bases are a match to TRBD2. The germline gives CDR1 MNHEY, CDR2 SMNVEV (reference sequence). J lost 5 bases, V lost 4 bases, and 6 bases had no gene match. The CDR3 is 14 amino acids. CDR3 DNA sequence: TGTGCCAGCAGTTCCGGACTAGTGCTAGATACGCAGTATTTT. It encodes CASSSGLVLDTQYF.

V gene TRBV18 combines with J gene TRBJ2-1; TRBD2 aligns across 8 bases. J lost 2 bases, V lost 7 bases, and 7 bases had no gene match. From germline, CDR1 is KGHSH and CDR2 LQKENI. The CDR3 consists of 15 residues. The CDR3 DNA is TGTGCCAGCTTGAGCGGGAGAGGTACCTACAATGAGCAGTTCTTC. Translated: CASLSGRGTYNEQFF.

The V and J genes are TRBV2 and TRBJ1-1; 8 bases are a match to TRBD1. V trimming: 7 bases; J trimming: 3 bases; junction bases outside the gene matches: 4. Germline CDR1 reads SNHLY; CDR2 reads FYNNEI. This CDR3 spans 13 amino acids. As DNA, the CDR3 is TGTGCCAGCAAGGACAGGGAGGACACTGAAGCTTTCTTT. It encodes CASKDREDTEAFF.

The V and J genes are TRBV27 and TRBJ1-6, with D possibly being TRBD1 (6 bases). This CDR3 comprises 15 residues. Germline lookup yields CDR1 MNHEY and CDR2 SMNVEV (reference sequence). The ends were cut back, 2 bases at V and 9 bases at J, with 14 bases in the middle. Here the CDR3 DNA reads TGTGCCAGCAGTTTAAGTGGACTAGGGGGTTCACCCCTCCACTTT. Amino acids: CASSLSGLGGSPLHF.

This chain links TRBV4-2 with TRBJ1-1; D is unresolved. V was clipped by 2 bases and J by 0 bases, with 10 bases between them. The CDR3 is 15 amino acids. Germline V CDR1 and CDR2: LGHNA, YNFKEQ. CDR3 protein: CASSQTGELNTEAFF. The CDR3 nucleotides are TGTGCCAGCAGCCAAACTGGTGAGTTGAACACTGAAGCTTTCTTT.

This sequence joins TRBV5-1 and TRBJ2-6; D might be TRBD2 (5 bases). Trimming cost V 7 bases and J 2 bases, with 10 bases left between them. CDR3 length equals 14 residues. Germline CDR1 and CDR2: SGHRS and YFSETQ. The CDR3 loop reads CASGSTAGANVLTF. As DNA, the CDR3 is TGCGCCAGCGGGAGTACGGCTGGGGCCAACGTCCTGACTTTC.

The rearrangement uses TRBV27 and TRBJ2-7; 8 nucleotides align to TRBD2. Germline trimming cut 6 bases from V and 5 bases from J; bases unmatched to any gene: 18. The CDR3 runs 17 residues. Germline V gene sequence: CDR1 MNHEY, CDR2 SMNVEV (reference sequence). The CDR3 bases are TGTGCCAGCAGCTGGGGGATTCCGAGCGGGAGTTTCGACGAGCAGTACTTC. It codes for CASSWGIPSGSFDEQYF.

The V gene is TRBV7-9, the J gene TRBJ2-1; D unresolved. V lost 4 bases and J lost 4, with 14 bases in between. The CDR3 runs 15 residues. In germline, CDR1 is SEHNR, CDR2 FQNEAQ (reference sequence). The CDR3 reads CASSSEVRVYNEQFF. For the CDR3, the DNA is TGTGCCAGCAGCTCGGAAGTTCGGGTGTACAATGAGCAGTTCTTC.

The chain links TRBV6-5 to TRBJ1-5; weak D call: TRBD1 (6 bases). The V gene's germline CDR1 is MNHEY and CDR2 SVGAGI. Deletions cut 6 bases from V and 0 bases from J, with 12 bases between. The CDR3 loop spans 15 amino acids. The CDR3 nucleotides are TGTGCCAGCAGGGGACACCCGGATAGCAATCAGCCCCAGCATTTT. Protein: CASRGHPDSNQPQHF.

The rearrangement links TRBV7-3 to TRBJ2-1; the D gene is possibly TRBD2 (7 bases). Germline V gene sequence: CDR1 SGHTA, CDR2 FQGTGA. Trimming removed 8 bases at V and 5 bases at J, with 13 bases between. The CDR3 has 13 residues. The CDR3 reads CASSRGGDNEQFF. CDR3 coding DNA: TGTGCCAGCTCGCGCGGGGGCGACAATGAGCAGTTCTTC.

V usage is TRBV19 and J usage is TRBJ2-3; TRBD2 aligns across 12 bases. The V gene end was trimmed by 5 bases and the J gene end by 3 bases; junction bases not matched to a gene: 9. Germline assignment: CDR1 LNHDA and CDR2 SQIVND (reference sequence). The CDR3 covers 17 residues. The CDR3 loop is CASSWLAGGPRTDTQYF. In nucleotides, the CDR3 is TGTGCCAGTAGTTGGCTAGCGGGGGGGCCTCGGACAGATACGCAGTATTTT.

This chain uses TRBV10-3 with TRBJ2-2; weak D call: TRBD2 (5 bases). V lost 4 bases to trimming and J lost 1 base, with 7 bases between them. Germline V lookup: CDR1 ENHRY, CDR2 SYGVKD. The CDR3 extends over 14 amino acids. CDR3: CAISAGENTGELFF. In DNA form, the CDR3 reads TGTGCCATCAGTGCCGGGGAGAACACCGGGGAGCTGTTTTTT.

The chain joins TRBV7-3 to TRBJ2-1; D is unclear. V was clipped by 3 bases and J by 5 bases, with 8 bases between them. Germline V gene lookup returns CDR1 SGHTA and CDR2 FQGTGA. There are 13 residues in the CDR3. In nucleotides, the CDR3 is TGTGCCAGCAGCTTCGGCACTAACAATGAGCAGTTCTTC. Amino acids: CASSFGTNNEQFF. Drawing the rest from reference TRBV7-3 and TRBJ2-1, the complete variable domain is GAGVSQTPSNKVTEKGKYVELRCDPISGHTALYWYRQSLGQGPEFLIYFQGTGAADDSGLPNDRFFAVRPEGSVSTLKIQRTERGDSAVYLCASSFGTNNEQFFGPGTRLTVL.

In its sample, this clone was seen a few times. The chain couples TRBV5-1 to TRBJ2-7; a weak D match, TRBD1 (5 bases). Between the trimmed V and J ends, which lost 0 bases and 2 bases, there was a span of 6 bases. This CDR3 is built from 13 residues. The germline V gene has CDR1 SGHRS and CDR2 YFSETQ. CDR3 residues: CASSLGGPYEQYF. The CDR3 bases are TGCGCCAGCAGCTTGGGGGGCCCCTACGAGCAGTACTTC. The full variable domain, with the rest looked up from reference TRBV5-1 and TRBJ2-7, is KAGVTQTPRYLIKTRGQQVTLSCSPISGHRSVSWYQQTPGQGLQFLFEYFSETQRNKGNFPGRFSGRQFSNSRSEMNVSTLELGDSALYLCASSLGGPYEQYFGPGTRLTVT.

The chain couples TRBV5-3 to TRBJ1-2; 8 positions match TRBD1. TRBV5-3 is an ORF; its function is uncertain. The CDR3 runs to 16 residues. Trimming removed 4 bases from V and 1 base from J; junction bases left unmatched: 9. The CDR3 bases are TGTGCCAGAAGCATAGACAGGGGTCCTGTTAACTATGGCTACACCTTC. This gives the protein CARSIDRGPVNYGYTF.

The chain recombines TRBV10-3 with TRBJ2-5; the match to TRBD1 covers 7 bases. The J call may be mistaken, given a closer DNA end match to TRBJ2-7. CDR1 ENHRY and CDR2 SYGVKD come from the germline V gene. The CDR3 is made up of 14 amino acids. For the CDR3, the DNA is TGTGCCATCAGTGGTCCGGGACAGACCTACGAGCAGTACTTC. This gives the protein CAISGPGQTYEQYF.

This chain connects TRBV4-1 to TRBJ2-3; D call uncertain. The CDR3 covers 17 residues. Per the germline V gene, CDR1 is MGHRA and CDR2 is YSYEKL. Trimming shortened V by 0 bases and J by 0 bases, and 13 bases separated the two germline ends. CDR3 amino acids: CASSQDYSGGSTDTQYF. The CDR3 nucleotides read TGCGCCAGCAGCCAAGATTATAGTGGCGGCAGCACAGATACGCAGTATTTT.

This clone turned up a few times. The chain combines TRBV5-1 with TRBJ1-3, with 9 bases identical to TRBD1. The CDR3 runs 17 residues. Germline CDR1 and CDR2: SGHRS and YFSETQ. The ends lost 0 bases at V and 1 base at J; junction bases unmatched: 5. CDR3: CASSLDRGQSSGNTIYF. The CDR3 DNA reads as TGCGCCAGCAGCTTGGACAGGGGGCAAAGTTCTGGAAACACCATATATTTT.